This T cell receptor (beta chain) was captured in a study of control samples from healthy donors and cancer patients. Assay used: immunoSEQ multiplex PCR; TCRdb lists only in-frame clones, some missing. The sample shows roughly 120,000 clones, just under 95% of them seen only once. Trimming removed 5 bases from V and 10 bases from J; junction bases left unmatched: 13. CDR3 length: 14 amino acids. Germline V gene data show CDR1 as MNHNY and CDR2 as SVGAGI (reference sequence). This TCR was sampled from a man aged 25-45 years in good health. V is TRBV6-6 and J is TRBJ2-7; TRBD1 agrees at 8 bases. Source material: blood. DNA of the CDR3: TGTGCCAGCAGTCAATTGGGGACAGGCCTTGGACAGTACTTC. This sequence encodes CASSQLGTGLGQYF.